The 26 T cell receptor beta chains below all came from one sample that was sequenced in a study of persistence of HIV-infected CD4 T cells (dated by TCRdb to about 2020). The sample's treatment or condition, from its label and the paper: suppressive antiretroviral therapy. Lysates of CMV-infected fibroblasts at approximately 9.6 ug/mL were used to stimulate the cells. Nonresponding CD40L-negative CD69-negative CD45RO-high memory CD4+ T cells were sorted as memory populations depleted of antigen-responding cells. The immunoSEQ hsTCRB assay version 4, run in survey mode, was used to sequence TCRbeta repertoires from genomic DNA. TCRdb carries this immuneACCESS record with in-frame sequences only. Its versions omit some clonotypes, under half of them owing to an unresolved V gene in the studies checked, with the rest unexplained. The sample table records tens of thousands of clones; approximately 72% of these occur just once. Of the sample, about 3% is held by the ten largest clones.

Their antigens are not known. The source was CD4+ T cells sorted from PBMCs after roughly 18-hour stimulation, collected from a patient who received antiretroviral therapy. Per the publication, the cell subset or site label means: CD40L-CD69- CD45RO-high memory CD4 T cells not responding to CMV lysate. These receptor sequences come from an adult man with HIV who was CMV-seropositive.

V usage is TRBV4-2 and J usage is TRBJ1-1, with D possibly being TRBD1 (5 bases). This CDR3 is 16 amino acids long. Per germline, CDR1 LGHNA and CDR2 YNFKEQ. V lost 4 bases, J lost 0 bases, and 15 bases lay in between. The DNA for the CDR3 is TGTGCCAGCAGCCCCGGGGGGGGACCTCTGAACACTGAAGCTTTCTTT. Amino acid sequence: CASSPGGGPLNTEAFF.

The chain joins TRBV11-3 to TRBJ2-1, with 9 bases fitting TRBD1. The germline V gene encodes CDR1 SGHNT and CDR2 YENEEA. J gave up 4 bases and V 0 bases, and 4 bases lay outside the gene matches. The CDR3 is 16 amino acids. The CDR3, as DNA: TGTGCCAGCAGCTTAGATGGGACAGGGTCGTACAATGAGCAGTTCTTC. Amino acids: CASSLDGTGSYNEQFF.

The chain is built from TRBV12-3 or TRBV12-4 and TRBJ1-5, with D hard to call. V shed 3 bases and J shed 5 bases, with 8 bases lying between them. The CDR3 has 13 amino acids. The CDR3 DNA sequence: TGTGCCAGCAGTTTTGGCGGTCATCAGCCCCAGCATTTT. The encoded protein is CASSFGGHQPQHF.

In its sample, this clone was seen once. The chain uses TRBV5-4 and TRBJ2-1, with 10 bases aligning to TRBD2. Germline-derived CDR1 and CDR2 are SGHNT and YYREEE (reference sequence). This CDR3 is built from 16 residues. The V segment lost 4 bases and the J segment 5 bases; nucleotides outside the gene matches: 9. CDR3 sequence (DNA): TGTGCCAGCAGCCTAACCTTAGCGGGGGGTCACAATGAGCAGTTCTTC. Its protein is CASSLTLAGGHNEQFF.

The chain has TRBV27 and TRBJ1-5; the match to TRBD1 covers 7 bases. From germline, CDR1 is MNHEY and CDR2 SMNVEV (reference sequence). V lost 1 base to trimming and J lost 1 base; unmatched junction nucleotides: 4. The CDR3 is made up of 16 amino acids. CDR3 DNA sequence: TGTGCCAGCAGTTTATTTGGCAGGGGGAGCAATCAGCCCCAGCATTTT. This gives the protein CASSLFGRGSNQPQHF.

This chain uses TRBV7-2 with TRBJ2-1; 8 nucleotides align to TRBD2. Germline assignment: CDR1 SGHTA and CDR2 FQGNSA. The CDR3 contains 17 residues. V was pared by 4 bases and J by 2 bases, with 10 bases of the junction left unmatched. Written as DNA, the CDR3 is TGTGCCAGCAGCTCTAGGAAGCGGCGGGAGGCCTACAATGAGCAGTTCTTC. Amino acids: CASSSRKRREAYNEQFF.

The chain has TRBV19 and TRBJ1-1, with 7 bases fitting TRBD1. This CDR3 is 16 amino acids long. Unmatched junction bases numbered 15, after V lost 8 bases and J lost 3 bases. Germline CDR1 and CDR2: LNHDA and SQIVND (reference sequence). DNA of the CDR3: TGTGCCAGTCTTCGACAGGGAGTTTTTCGTGACACTGAAGCTTTCTTT. Translation gives CASLRQGVFRDTEAFF.

The chain recombines TRBV2 with TRBJ2-7; D remains ambiguous. The CDR3 loop spans 14 amino acids. Per the germline V gene, CDR1 is SNHLY and CDR2 is FYNNEI. V was cut by 7 bases and J by 2 bases, with 15 bases left in between. The CDR3 is CASTTKGIAYEQYF. In DNA, the CDR3 is TGTGCCAGCACTACTAAAGGGATCGCCTACGAGCAGTACTTC.

The chain uses TRBV30 and TRBJ2-3; perhaps TRBD2 as D (5 bases). V lost 5 bases to trimming and J lost 3 bases, with 21 bases between them. This CDR3 is built from 16 residues. Germline V gene sequence: CDR1 GTSNPN, CDR2 SVGIG (reference sequence). The CDR3 coding sequence is TGTGCCTGGCAACACGGGAACAGCGGTAATACAGATACGCAGTATTTT. It specifies CAWQHGNSGNTDTQYF.

This clone occurred once. The germline gene is not matched at one end of the junction; a read error may be the cause. This chain joins TRBV3-1 (or the pseudogene TRBV3-2) and TRBJ1-4; D gene unclear. Germline V gene lookup returns CDR1 LGHDT and CDR2 YNNKEL (reference sequence). The CDR3 is 12 amino acids. The CDR3 DNA reads as TGTGCCAGCAGTCGGGGAGGGTCCTTTCTAGTTTTT. Protein product: CASSRGGSFLVF.

The chain carries TRBV6-5 and TRBJ1-3; perhaps TRBD1 as D (6 bases). The CDR3 covers 14 residues. The germline V gene encodes CDR1 MNHEY and CDR2 SVGAGI. Deletions cut 3 bases from V and 7 bases from J, with 13 bases between. CDR3 region: CASSYWGALNTIYF. CDR3 sequence (DNA): TGTGCCAGCAGTTATTGGGGGGCTCTCAACACCATATATTTT.

The rearrangement uses TRBV6-1 and TRBJ2-4; D unclear. This CDR3 spans 14 amino acids. Trimming removed 3 bases from V and 8 bases from J, with 14 bases in between. Germline CDR1 and CDR2: MNHNS and SASEGT. CDR3 sequence reads: CASSEGGAGDIQYF. CDR3 DNA sequence: TGTGCCAGCAGTGAGGGTGGAGCTGGAGACATTCAGTACTTC.

V and J are TRBV28 and TRBJ2-7, with D possibly matching TRBD2 (6 bases). CDR3 size: 14 residues. CDR1 and CDR2 (germline): MDHEN, SYDVKM. Trimming pared 3 bases from V and 2 bases from J, leaving 11 bases between. In nucleotides, the CDR3 is TGTGCCAGCAGTTTGTCCGGGAGTCCCTACGAGCAGTACTTC. Its protein is CASSLSGSPYEQYF. Supplemented by reference TRBV28 and TRBJ2-7, the full variable domain reads DVKVTQSSRYLVKRTGEKVFLECVQDMDHENMFWYRQDPGLGLRLIYFSYDVKMKEKGDIPEGYSVSREKKERFSLILESASTNQTSMYLCASSLSGSPYEQYFGPGTRLTVT.

This clone was counted a single time. The J gene is TRBJ1-1, the V gene TRBV29-1; no definite D call. The length of the CDR3 is 11 residues. The germline V and J ends were trimmed by 6 bases and 1 base, with 6 bases remaining between them. Germline V CDR1 and CDR2: SQVTM, ANQGSEA. CDR3 bases: TGCAGCGTCAGACCGAACACTGAAGCTTTCTTT. Translated, it gives CSVRPNTEAFF.

V usage is TRBV7-2 and J usage is TRBJ2-2; 8 nucleotides line up with TRBD1. Germline V lookup: CDR1 SGHTA, CDR2 FQGNSA. The J segment lost 0 bases and the V segment lost 5 bases, leaving 2 bases of the junction unmatched. CDR3 length equals 15 residues. Written as DNA, the CDR3 is TGTGCCAGCAGCCGGACAGGGCCGAACACCGGGGAGCTGTTTTTT. Translating gives CASSRTGPNTGELFF.

Only a few counts were recorded for this clone. The V and J genes are TRBV6-2 or TRBV6-3 and TRBJ1-5, with a weak D call TRBD1 (5 bases). Trimming removed 4 bases at V and 4 bases at J, with 20 bases between. The CDR3 is made up of 17 amino acids. Germline values: CDR1 MNHEY, CDR2 SVGEGT. The CDR3 bases are TGTGCCAGCAGTTCCCTCGGAGCGACGGGGGGGAATCAGCCCCAGCATTTT. The encoded protein is CASSSLGATGGNQPQHF.

V and J are TRBV5-5 and TRBJ1-3; D may be TRBD1 (5 bases). CDR1 and CDR2 (germline): SGHKS, YYEKEE (reference sequence). V gave up 0 bases and J gave up 8 bases, with 9 bases separating them. There are 13 residues in the CDR3. CDR3 coding DNA: TGTGCCAGCAGCTTGGGGCAGGGATACACCATATATTTT. Its protein is CASSLGQGYTIYF.

The J gene is TRBJ1-4, the V gene TRBV7-6; D remains unclear. In germline, CDR1 is SGHVS, CDR2 FNYEAQ. The CDR3 contains 15 residues. Trimming stripped 5 bases from V and 4 bases from J, with 14 bases between. The CDR3: CASSPQTEFNEKLFF. CDR3 coding DNA: TGTGCCAGCAGCCCACAGACGGAATTTAATGAAAAACTGTTTTTT.

By its share, this clone is medium-sized. The chain couples TRBV11-1 to TRBJ2-1, with a tentative D call TRBD2 (5 bases). The CDR3 length is 15 residues. V lost 1 base and J lost 0, with 7 bases in between. CDR1 is SGHAT and CDR2 is FQDESV in the germline V gene (reference sequence). The CDR3 here is CASSLVRVSYNEQFF. The CDR3 DNA reads TGTGCCAGCAGCTTAGTGCGGGTCTCCTACAATGAGCAGTTCTTC.

The gene calls are TRBV19 and TRBJ1-5, with D perhaps matching TRBD1 (5 bases). Germline V gives CDR1 LNHDA, CDR2 SQIVND (reference sequence). The germline V and J ends were trimmed by 1 base and 2 bases, with 6 bases remaining between them. The CDR3 is 14 amino acids. The CDR3, as DNA: TGTGCCAGTAGTATAGTAGGGGGCAATCAGCCCCAGCATTTT. Amino acids: CASSIVGGNQPQHF.

The chain recombines TRBV6-5 with TRBJ2-7; TRBD1 might be the D (5 bases). CDR1 and CDR2 from the germline V gene are MNHEY and SVGAGI. Between the trimmed V and J ends, which lost 4 bases and 2 bases, there was a span of 18 bases. The CDR3 is made up of 16 amino acids. The CDR3 region is CASSFHRQSMPYEQYF. DNA of the CDR3: TGTGCCAGCAGTTTTCATAGACAGTCTATGCCCTACGAGCAGTACTTC.

This clone was seen only once. The chain has TRBV7-2 and TRBJ2-4; possibly TRBD1 or TRBD2 for D (6 bases each). This CDR3 is built from 17 residues. The V and J ends lost 0 bases and 7 bases respectively, with 19 bases between them. Germline CDR1 SGHTA, CDR2 FQGNSA. The CDR3 DNA follows: TGTGCCAGCAGCTTAGCCCTACAGAAGGGGGACTCGAACATTCAGTACTTC. This translates into CASSLALQKGDSNIQYF.

The chain combines TRBV5-1 with TRBJ1-1, with 9 positions matching TRBD1. The length of the CDR3 is 14 residues. Trimming at V came to 3 bases and at J to 4 bases, leaving 4 bases not matched to a gene. Germline CDR1 is SGHRS and CDR2 is YFSETQ. CDR3 DNA sequence: TGCGCCAGCAGCTCAGGACAGGGGTTCACTGAAGCTTTCTTT. It is translated as CASSSGQGFTEAFF.

This clone is a singleton in its sample. This rearrangement joins TRBV5-1 to TRBJ1-1; 8 nucleotides line up with TRBD1. The ends lost 1 base at V and 4 bases at J; junction bases unmatched: 6. The germline CDR1 and CDR2 sequences are SGHRS and YFSETQ. The CDR3 is made up of 15 amino acids. CDR3 residues: CASSLSGQGGTEAFF. The CDR3 DNA reads as TGCGCCAGCAGCTTGTCAGGACAGGGAGGCACTGAAGCTTTCTTT.

This clone has a handful of counts. The CDR3 region has the DNA TGTGCCAGTAGTTCCGGGACGGTGAACACTGAAGCTTTCTTT. Translation gives CASSSGTVNTEAFF. The chain couples TRBV19 to TRBJ1-1; D may be TRBD1 (5 bases). Trimming cost V 5 bases and J 0 bases, with 10 bases left between them. Germline loops: CDR1 LNHDA, CDR2 SQIVND (reference sequence). This CDR3 is 14 amino acids long.

The chain is built from TRBV6-5 and TRBJ2-2, with D unclear. Germline V gene data show CDR1 as MNHEY and CDR2 as SVGAGI. Trimming cost V 7 bases and J 3 bases, with 3 bases left between them. CDR3 length: 11 residues. The DNA of the CDR3 is TGTGCCAGCAAATACACCGGGGAGCTGTTTTTT. This sequence encodes CASKYTGELFF.